This entry features one T cell receptor (beta chain) sequence. These data come from a study of blood T cell repertoires in COVID-19. Study-wide context: COVID-19 samples collected from the United States, Italy and Spain covered acute and convalescent phases. Nucleic acid was either cDNA or gDNA, and it came from T cells, B-cell-depleted T cells, or PBMCs.

This CDR3 comprises 14 residues. Trimming pared 3 bases from V and 2 bases from J, leaving 8 bases between. Germline V CDR1 and CDR2: MDHEN, SYDVKM. Sequencing used immunoSEQ multiplex PCR; TCRdb keeps in-frame clones, though not all of them. Of some 250,000 clones detected, approximately 85% appear once; the ten largest clones hold around 2%. Across over 20 US areas, participants ranged in age from roughly 18 to 95 years. Cohorts were determined from participant-reported clinical history. The chain joins TRBV28 to TRBJ2-1, with a weak D call TRBD1 (5 bases). Sequences were obtained from PBMCs or T cells enriched from blood (not recorded which). The source of this sequence is a woman aged 45-59 years who had recovered from COVID-19. CDR3 bases: TGTGCCAGCAGTTTTGAACAGGCCTACAATGAGCAGTTCTTC. As protein: CASSFEQAYNEQFF.